This passage covers 27 T cell receptor beta chains from one sample sequenced in a study of blood T cells in healthy people across ages. The authors ran a second PCR of about 6 to 12 cycles using a sample-barcoded 5' primer and a J-beta primer mix. TCRdb processed the 5' RACE reads anew with MiXCR; each CDR3 protein has one entry. The data contain roughly 1.9 million distinct CDR3 sequences, approximately 39% of them singletons. The material sequenced was blood. Receptor source: a human donor in good health.

V is TRBV5-1 and J is TRBJ2-7; 11 bases fit TRBD2. The CDR3 covers 17 residues. CDR1 SGHRS and CDR2 YFSETQ come from the germline V gene. The J segment lost 0 bases and the V segment lost 0 bases, leaving 5 bases of the junction unmatched. This CDR3 reads CASSLAPTSGVSYEQYF. CDR3 nucleotide sequence: TGCGCCAGCAGCTTGGCACCGACTAGCGGGGTCTCCTACGAGCAGTACTTC.

This chain joins TRBV29-1 and TRBJ2-1, with no clear D. Germline-derived CDR1 and CDR2 are SQVTM and ANQGSEA. CDR3 length equals 15 residues. Trimming cost V 0 bases and J 0 bases, with 9 bases left between them. CDR3 bases: TGCAGCGTTGAAGATGAATCGAGCTCCTACAATGAGCAGTTCTTC. Amino acid sequence: CSVEDESSSYNEQFF.

This clonotype came up a few times. V gene TRBV10-3 combines with J gene TRBJ1-6; no firm D call. Germline V CDR1 and CDR2: ENHRY, SYGVKD. The ends were cut back, 0 bases at V and 6 bases at J, with 9 bases in the middle. This CDR3 contains 15 residues. This CDR3 is CAISESGRSNSPLHF. CDR3 DNA sequence: TGTGCCATCAGTGAGTCGGGGAGGTCTAATTCACCCCTCCACTTT.

In its sample, this clonotype was seen a few times. As DNA, the CDR3 is TGTGCCAGCAGCTCTTGGGGGGCGGCCCTCCACTTT. It is translated as CASSSWGAALHF. The chain recombines TRBV7-9 with TRBJ1-6, with D tentatively TRBD1 (6 bases). The CDR3 covers 12 residues. The V gene's germline CDR1 is SEHNR and CDR2 FQNEAQ (reference sequence). Trimming stripped 4 bases from V and 14 bases from J, with 12 bases between.

There are a few counts of this clonotype. V gene TRBV27 combines with J gene TRBJ1-6; possibly TRBD1 for D (5 bases). Germline assignment: CDR1 MNHEY and CDR2 SMNVEV (reference sequence). CDR3 length: 16 amino acids. V lost 5 bases and J 1 base, leaving 12 bases between the germline ends. CDR3 coding DNA: TGTGCCAGCAGTACCAGATCAGGGTCCTATAATTCACCCCTCCACTTT. Protein product: CASSTRSGSYNSPLHF.

This chain connects TRBV29-1 to TRBJ2-2; maybe TRBD2 (6 bases). CDR3 length: 15 amino acids. Germline CDR1 SQVTM, CDR2 ANQGSEA. V lost 4 bases to trimming and J lost 5 bases, with 17 bases between them. The CDR3 loop reads CSVVLADIVTGELFF. CDR3 DNA sequence: TGCAGCGTTGTTTTAGCGGATATAGTAACCGGGGAGCTGTTTTTT.

The gene calls are TRBV19 and TRBJ2-7, with D perhaps matching TRBD1 (5 bases). Deletions cut 4 bases from V and 1 base from J, with 8 bases between. The CDR3 is made up of 13 amino acids. Per germline, CDR1 LNHDA and CDR2 SQIVND (reference sequence). CDR3 DNA sequence: TGTGCCAGTAGTAAGACAGATTCCTACGAGCAGTACTTC. This codes for CASSKTDSYEQYF.

Details on this clonotype: Relative to the germline gene, one junction end is altered; a read error may explain this. V is TRBV12-3 or TRBV12-4 and J is TRBJ2-5; D is ambiguous. The CDR3 length is 12 residues. The CDR3 spells CAGSLAQETQYF. The CDR3 DNA reads as TGTGCCGGCAGTTTGGCTCAAGAGACCCAGTACTTC.

This clonotype was counted only a few times. V and J are TRBV15 and TRBJ2-4, with D unresolved. The CDR3 runs to 18 residues. Trimming left V 1 base short and J 0 bases short, with 16 bases between. The germline V gene has CDR1 LNHNV and CDR2 YYDKDF (reference sequence). CDR3 protein: CATSRAPVGLLAKNIQYF. The DNA of the CDR3 is TGTGCCACCAGCAGAGCCCCTGTAGGGTTACTAGCCAAAAACATTCAGTACTTC.

This clonotype was recorded only once. This rearrangement joins TRBV3-1 to TRBJ2-1; D gene uncertain. V was pared by 0 bases and J by 10 bases, with 19 bases between. Germline V gives CDR1 LGHDT, CDR2 YNNKEL (reference sequence). The CDR3 length is 16 residues. The DNA of the CDR3 is TGTGCCAGCAGCCAAGATCAGATAGGGCCTTCCGGGGAGCAGTTCTTC. Translated: CASSQDQIGPSGEQFF.

This chain uses TRBV6-1 with TRBJ2-2, with TRBD1 identical over 7 bases. The length of the CDR3 is 13 residues. From germline, CDR1 is MNHNS and CDR2 SASEGT. J gave up 8 bases and V 7 bases, and 7 bases lay outside the gene matches. The CDR3 sequence: CASKMTGLGELFF. The CDR3 nucleotides read TGTGCCAGCAAGATGACAGGGTTGGGGGAGCTGTTTTTT.

The chain employs TRBV21-1 and TRBJ2-1. TRBV21-1 is a known pseudogene. CDR3 size: 17 residues. The CDR3: CASSKFTRNREDNEQFF. CDR3 DNA sequence: TGTGCCAGCAGCAAATTTACTCGGAATAGGGAAGATAATGAGCAGTTCTTC.

This clonotype was recorded a few times. The junction and the germline gene differ at one end; a read error may be behind it. The V and J genes are TRBV5-1 and TRBJ2-3; the match to TRBD1 covers 10 bases. This CDR3 spans 16 amino acids. The germline gives CDR1 SGHRS, CDR2 YFSETQ. The CDR3 loop reads CASSRGGTGDTDTRYF. In nucleotides, the CDR3 is TGCGCCAGCAGCCGAGGGGGGACAGGGGACACAGATACGCGGTATTTT. Full variable domain (outside the CDR3, taken from reference TRBV5-1 and TRBJ2-3): KAGVTQTPRYLIKTRGQQVTLSCSPISGHRSVSWYQQTPGQGLQFLFEYFSETQRNKGNFPGRFSGRQFSNSRSEMNVSTLELGDSALYLCASSRGGTGDTDTRYFGPGTRLTVL.

This chain joins TRBV7-3 and TRBJ1-1; 7 bases match TRBD1. The CDR3 totals 13 residues. CDR1 SGHTA and CDR2 FQGTGA come from the germline V gene. With V trimmed by 5 bases and J by 6 bases, 6 bases remained unmatched. The CDR3 region has the DNA TGTGCCAGCAGCCCGGGGGACAGCGCTGAAGCTTTCTTT. This sequence encodes CASSPGDSAEAFF.

J is TRBJ2-1 and V is TRBV2; the D is unclear. The DNA end favors TRBJ2-7, so the J call may be wrong. The CDR3 spans 12 residues. Germline CDR1 reads SNHLY; CDR2 reads FYNNEI. DNA of the CDR3: TGTGCCAGCAGTATTCAACGGTACGAGCAGTACTTC. The encoded protein is CASSIQRYEQYF.

This clonotype was found a few times. The chain links TRBV10-3 to TRBJ1-2; 8 nucleotides align to TRBD1. Germline CDR1 and CDR2: ENHRY and SYGVKD. The CDR3 sequence is 17 residues long. The V gene end was trimmed by 3 bases and the J gene end by 4 bases; junction bases not matched to a gene: 13. CDR3 DNA sequence: TGTGCCATCAGTGACCTCCGAGGAACAGGGGGGGTCTATGGCTACACCTTC. It yields the protein CAISDLRGTGGVYGYTF.

The chain is built from TRBV7-8 and TRBJ2-1, with 9 bases lining up with TRBD2. V lost 5 bases to trimming and J lost 5 bases; unmatched junction nucleotides: 13. The CDR3 has 17 residues. From germline, CDR1 is SGHVS and CDR2 FQNEAQ. CDR3 coding DNA: TGTGCCAGCAGCGATCGGTTAGCGGGGGTCAAAAACAATGAGCAGTTCTTC. This sequence encodes CASSDRLAGVKNNEQFF.

V gene TRBV20-1 combines with J gene TRBJ2-4, with D perhaps matching TRBD1 or TRBD2 (5 bases each). V was trimmed by 2 bases and J by 0 bases, leaving 11 bases between them. The germline CDR1 and CDR2 sequences are DFQATT and SNEGSKA (reference sequence). CDR3 length equals 15 residues. The CDR3 reads CSARRGDLAKNIQYF. The CDR3 bases are TGCAGTGCTAGAAGGGGAGACCTAGCCAAAAACATTCAGTACTTC.

V gene TRBV7-2 combines with J gene TRBJ2-5; D might be TRBD1 (5 bases). Between the trimmed V and J ends, which lost 2 bases and 7 bases, there was a span of 11 bases. The CDR3 contains 13 residues. Germline V gives CDR1 SGHTA, CDR2 FQGNSA. The CDR3: CASSLQGRGTQYF. CDR3 bases: TGTGCCAGCAGCTTACAGGGAAGGGGGACCCAGTACTTC.

The rearrangement joins TRBV7-2 to TRBJ1-2, with D tentatively TRBD1 (6 bases). The V gene lost 5 bases and the J gene lost 4 bases, with 17 bases spanning the gap. CDR1 is SGHTA, CDR2 FQGNSA, per germline. This CDR3 is 15 amino acids long. The CDR3 is CASSPGPGGGYGYTF. In nucleotides, the CDR3 is TGTGCCAGCAGCCCGGGCCCCGGAGGGGGCTATGGCTACACCTTC. Based on the CDR3 plus reference TRBV7-2 and TRBJ1-2, the full variable domain is GAGVSQSPSNKVTEKGKDVELRCDPISGHTALYWYRQSLGQGLEFLIYFQGNSAPDKSGLPSDRFSAERTGGSVSTLTIQRTQQEDSAVYLCASSPGPGGGYGYTFGSGTRLTVV.

The chain is built from TRBV11-1 and TRBJ1-1; D ambiguous. The CDR3 consists of 15 residues. Trimming pared 6 bases from V and 1 base from J, leaving 15 bases between. CDR1 is SGHAT and CDR2 is FQDESV in the germline V gene (reference sequence). CDR3 region: CASSSETGWNTEAFF. The DNA of the CDR3 is TGTGCCAGCAGTTCAGAGACGGGGTGGAACACTGAAGCTTTCTTT.

The chain couples TRBV4-3 to TRBJ1-2; D is perhaps TRBD1 (5 bases). Between the trimmed V and J ends, which lost 0 bases and 5 bases, there was a span of 10 bases. CDR1 is LGHNA, CDR2 YSLEER, per germline. The CDR3 extends over 14 amino acids. Here the CDR3 DNA reads TGCGCCAGCAGCCAAGATCCGAGGGGTTATGGCTACACCTTC. Amino acid sequence: CASSQDPRGYGYTF.

This chain joins TRBV4-3 and TRBJ2-6; 12 bases fit TRBD2. V shed 4 bases and J 2 bases; nucleotides not matched to a gene: 3. Germline-derived CDR1 and CDR2 are LGHNA and YSLEER. The CDR3 consists of 17 residues. CDR3 residues: CASSLGLAGTGANVLTF. CDR3 nucleotides: TGCGCCAGCAGCCTCGGACTAGCGGGGACTGGGGCCAACGTCCTGACTTTC.

This sequence joins TRBV6-5 and TRBJ2-1; D not resolved. The germline V gene encodes CDR1 MNHEY and CDR2 SVGAGI. V lost 5 bases to trimming and J lost 0 bases, with 8 bases between them. CDR3 length equals 14 residues. The CDR3 region has the DNA TGTGCCAGCAGTGAGACGTCCTCCTACAATGAGCAGTTCTTC. Its protein product is CASSETSSYNEQFF.

This chain connects TRBV20-1 to TRBJ1-5, with 7 positions matching TRBD1. The germline CDR1 and CDR2 sequences are DFQATT and SNEGSKA (reference sequence). V shed 6 bases, J shed 0 bases, and the junction held 8 bases outside the gene matches. This CDR3 is 15 amino acids long. CDR3 in DNA: TGCAGTGCCGTTAAACAGGGGAATAGCAATCAGCCCCAGCATTTT. This sequence encodes CSAVKQGNSNQPQHF.

V is TRBV5-1 and J is TRBJ2-7; 8 nucleotides match TRBD2. In germline, CDR1 is SGHRS, CDR2 YFSETQ. The CDR3 totals 14 residues. After removal of 6 bases from V and 2 bases from J, the junction contained 7 bases not matched to a gene. DNA for the CDR3: TGCGCCAGCAACACGGGAGGGGATACCTACGAGCAGTACTTC. Residues: CASNTGGDTYEQYF.

The chain uses TRBV27 and TRBJ2-5; 9 bases agree with TRBD1. Germline V lookup: CDR1 MNHEY, CDR2 SMNVEV (reference sequence). Trimming at V came to 0 bases and at J to 7 bases, leaving 3 bases not matched to a gene. This CDR3 region has 14 residues. The DNA for the CDR3 is TGTGCCAGCAGTTTATCCGGGACAGGGATGACCCAGTACTTC. It encodes CASSLSGTGMTQYF.